The clone carrying this TCR beta chain was recorded at least ten times. Antigen specificity is unknown. These data originate in a study of T cell repertoires in cytomegalovirus infection. The overall study: Matching HLA type, along with CMV infection, was indicated by public TCR beta signatures.

Study outcomes and limitations: Public TCR beta family frequency separated CMV-and-HLA carriers, including in an independent cohort. Ex vivo responses were dominated by HLA-C-restricted CMV-specific TCR beta clonotypes.

V lost 0 bases to trimming and J lost 5 bases, with 11 bases between them. Germline CDR1 and CDR2: MGHRA and YSYEKL. There are 15 residues in the CDR3. TCRdb independently ran MiXCR on the reads; one entry per CDR3 protein. The repertoire has almost 500,000 distinct CDR3 sequences, about 11% of them found once; the top ten carry 10%. The receptor was isolated from a human donor in good health (CMV status not recorded). Some clones in this sample may be carry-over from other donors' samples. The gene calls are TRBV4-1 and TRBJ1-5; TRBD1 might be the D (5 bases). The sequenced sample was PBMCs. The CDR3 protein is CASSQDGTLHQPQHF. The CDR3 DNA is TGCGCCAGCAGCCAAGACGGGACTCTCCATCAGCCCCAGCATTTT.